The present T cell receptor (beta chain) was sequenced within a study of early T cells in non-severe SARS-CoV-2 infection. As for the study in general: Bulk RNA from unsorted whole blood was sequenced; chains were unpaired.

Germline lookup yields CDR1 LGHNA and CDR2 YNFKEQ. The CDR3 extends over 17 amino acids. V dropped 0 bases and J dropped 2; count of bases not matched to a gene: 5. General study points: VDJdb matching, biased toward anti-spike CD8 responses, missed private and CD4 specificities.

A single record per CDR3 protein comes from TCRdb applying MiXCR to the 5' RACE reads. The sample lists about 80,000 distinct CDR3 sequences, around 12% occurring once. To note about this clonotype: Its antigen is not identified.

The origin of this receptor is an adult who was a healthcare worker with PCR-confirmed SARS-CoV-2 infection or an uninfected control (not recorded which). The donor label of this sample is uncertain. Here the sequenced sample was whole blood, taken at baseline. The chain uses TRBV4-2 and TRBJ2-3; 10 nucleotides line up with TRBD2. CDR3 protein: CASSQDLAGAHTDTQYF. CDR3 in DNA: TGTGCCAGCAGCCAAGATCTAGCGGGAGCGCACACAGATACGCAGTATTTT.